The present T cell receptor (beta chain) was sequenced within a study of cytomegalovirus exposure and HLA in healthy donors. Concerning this clone itself: Its target is not known.

This CDR3 contains 16 residues. Germline V gene data show CDR1 as LGHNT and CDR2 as FRNRAP. The trim removed 0 bases at V and 5 bases at J, leaving 8 bases unmatched. PCR was performed using 60 Vbeta and 13 Jbeta primers. Some clones are missing from TCRdb's copy, which holds only in-frame ones; the method was immunoSEQ multiplex PCR. The sample has roughly 86,000 clones; about 71% are singletons. The study, taken as a whole, reports: Association of a missense DCLRE1C variant with TCR beta V- and J-gene trimming was reported in a later analysis. Most TCR sequences showed up rarely, but some public TCRs showed up in many donors.

The sample was PBMCs. This sequence was found in a man in his sixties in good health and CMV-seronegative. The genes are TRBV12-5 and TRBJ2-5; the match to TRBD1 covers 8 bases. CDR3 DNA sequence: TGTGCTAGTGGTTTGGTACGGACAGGGCCACGCGAGACCCAGTACTTC. Its protein is CASGLVRTGPRETQYF.